This entry lists 28 T cell receptor beta chains sequenced from one sample in a study of tumor and adjacent non-tumor tissue in lung cancer. The template was RNA from unsorted bulk tissue. This non-tumor lung sample came from over 3 cm beyond the tumor edge. TCRbeta libraries were built with three rounds of nested PCR, modified from ARM-PCR. Via MiXCR, TCRdb re-called the multiplex PCR reads, giving one row per CDR3 protein. This repertoire shows roughly 75,000 distinct CDR3 sequences, around 80% found once; its top ten account for approximately 55%. Sequenced sample: distant non-tumor lung tissue. These receptors all come from a man between 60 and 75 years old with non-small cell lung cancer.

Regarding this clonotype: At one of its ends the junction is not consistent with the germline gene, which may arise from a read error. The chain links TRBV5-5 to TRBJ1-4; no clear D. This CDR3 spans 13 amino acids. Per germline, CDR1 SGHKS and CDR2 YYEKEE (reference sequence). CDR3 protein: CVSSRMKDEKLFF. Here the CDR3 DNA reads TGTGTCAGCAGCCGTATGAAGGATGAAAAACTGTTCTTT.

J is TRBJ1-1 and V is TRBV4-1; unclear D gene. CDR3 length equals 16 residues. Trimming took 5 bases from V and 14 from J, leaving 30 bases between them. Germline V gene sequence: CDR1 MGHRA, CDR2 YSYEKL. CDR3 DNA: TGCGCCAGCAGCAGTGGCCCTACCTCTATGTACACTGAAACCTTCTTT. It codes for CASSSGPTSMYTETFF.

Concerning this clonotype itself: The missing conserved phenylalanine or tryptophan at the end of this CDR3 makes a read error likely. CDR3 nucleotide sequence: TGCAGTGCTAGACCACAGGGGTCCGATAGGTCACTCCTCCACTCT. As protein: CSARPQGSDRSLLHS. This chain uses TRBV20-1 with TRBJ1-6, with 7 bases matching TRBD1. Germline-derived CDR1 and CDR2 are DFQATT and SNEGSKA (reference sequence). The length of the CDR3 is 15 residues.

Points on this clonotype: Since the CDR3 does not end with the conserved phenylalanine or tryptophan, this likely comes from a read error. The rearrangement links TRBV4-1 to TRBJ1-1; 9 positions match TRBD1. The germline CDR1 and CDR2 sequences are MGHRA and YSYEKL. CDR3 length: 16 amino acids. CDR3 loop: CASSQRTGERSTEAFI. CDR3 nucleotide sequence: TGCGCAAGCAGCCAACGGACAGGGGAGAGAAGCACTGAAGCTTTCATT.

Concerning this clonotype: One end of the junction varies from germline; a read error may be responsible. This chain joins TRBV11-2 and TRBJ2-6, with 7 bases that match TRBD1. The CDR3 consists of 19 residues. Germline loops: CDR1 SGHAT, CDR2 FQNNGV. CDR3 nucleotides: TGTGCCAGATGCTTAGTTCCAAAGGACAGGCCCTCTGGGGTCAACGTCCTGACTTTC. Translating gives CARCLVPKDRPSGVNVLTF. The variable domain in full, completed from reference TRBV11-2 and TRBJ2-6, reads EAGVAQSPRYKIIEKRQSVAFWCNPISGHATLYWYQQILGQGPKLLIQFQNNGVVDDSQLPKDRFSAERLKGVDSTLKIQPAKLEDSAVYLCARCLVPKDRPSGVNVLTFGAGSRLTVL.

Regarding this clonotype: Germline and junction disagree at one end, which may indicate a read error. The chain uses TRBV11-3 and TRBJ2-3; 9 bases map to TRBD1. Germline CDR1 SGHNT, CDR2 YENEEA. The CDR3 is 15 residues long. Here the CDR3 DNA reads TGTGCCAGCATCTTAGATAAGGGACAGGGAGATACGCGGTATTTT. Residues: CASILDKGQGDTRYF.

Comment on this clonotype: At one of its ends the junction is not consistent with the germline gene, which may arise from a read error. The chain joins TRBV30 to TRBJ2-1; tentatively, D is TRBD2 (5 bases). The CDR3 runs 14 residues. In germline, CDR1 is GTSNPN, CDR2 SVGIG (reference sequence). Here the CDR3 DNA reads TGTGCCTGGAGTCTGGGGAGCTCCTACAATGAGCAGTTCTTT. Residues: CAWSLGSSYNEQFF.

The chain recombines TRBV6-5 with TRBJ2-3; D unclear. This CDR3 contains 12 residues. V lost 10 bases and J 3 bases, leaving 11 bases between the germline ends. CDR1 is MNHEY and CDR2 is SVGAGI in the germline V gene. The CDR3 nucleotides read TGTGCCAACAGCGCAGATACAGATACGCAGTATTTT. Amino acids: CANSADTDTQYF.

About this clonotype: A much larger clone differs from this one at a single base, so this may be a read error. V usage is TRBV13 and J usage is TRBJ2-7; maybe TRBD2 (6 bases). The CDR3 is 14 residues long. Germline values: CDR1 PRHDT, CDR2 FYEKMQ (reference sequence). The DNA of the CDR3 is TGTGCCAGCACCTCCAGGCTAGCGAACTACGAGGAGTACTTC. This gives the protein CASTSRLANYEEYF.

Comments on this clonotype: One end of the junction does not line up with germline, which may come from a read error. The V call is TRBV6-2 or TRBV6-3, the J call TRBJ2-1, with TRBD1 identical over 7 bases. Germline assignment: CDR1 MNHEY and CDR2 SVGEGT. The CDR3 contains 15 residues. The CDR3 DNA is TGTGCCAGCAGTCCCCCGGGACAGTTTCCTAATGAGCAATTCTTC. This gives the protein CASSPPGQFPNEQFF.

Of note for this clonotype: The germline gene is not matched at one end of the junction; a read error may be the cause. In DNA, the CDR3 is TGCAGTGTCATGAGGGGCGGGGCGAATCAGCCCCAGCATTTC. It yields the protein CSVMRGGANQPQHF. The V gene is TRBV20-1, the J gene TRBJ1-5, with D perhaps TRBD1 (5 bases). CDR3 length: 14 residues. Per the germline V gene, CDR1 is DFQATT and CDR2 is SNEGSKA (reference sequence).

Details on this clonotype: Because it lacks the conserved phenylalanine or tryptophan at the end, this CDR3 is likely a read error. The rearrangement joins TRBV5-6 to TRBJ1-1; a weak D match, TRBD1 (6 bases). V dropped 1 base and J dropped 10 bases, with 14 bases sitting between them. CDR3 length equals 13 residues. The germline V gene encodes CDR1 SGHDT and CDR2 YYEEEE. The DNA of the CDR3 is TGTGCCAGCAGCTTGCTTCAGGACAGTGGAGCTTTCTTA. It codes for CASSLLQDSGAFL.

About this clonotype itself: This CDR3 is missing its conserved last phenylalanine or tryptophan, likely due to a read error. The DNA is omitted, as the CDR3 cannot be located on it reliably, and the CDR3 follows TCRdb's listing. V and J are TRBV5-6 and TRBJ1-1; the table gives TRBD1 as D, unverified against the DNA. Per germline, CDR1 SGHDT and CDR2 YYEEEE. 12 amino acids form the CDR3, both terminal residues included. The CDR3 loop reads CASSLRVTETFL.

Note on this clonotype: The germline gene is not matched at one end of the junction; a read error may be the cause. This sequence joins TRBV11-3 and TRBJ1-1; D is uncertain. The CDR3 sequence is 14 residues long. Germline values: CDR1 SGHNT, CDR2 YENEEA. The CDR3 region is CASSSHGRHTVALF. The CDR3 DNA reads TGTGCCAGCAGCTCTCACGGACGGCATACTGTAGCTTTATTT.

The V and J genes are TRBV4-1 and TRBJ2-5; no firm D call. CDR3 size: 14 residues. V was clipped by 4 bases and J by 4 bases, with 13 bases between them. From germline, CDR1 is MGHRA and CDR2 YSYEKL. The CDR3: CASSRQLAGETQYF. CDR3 coding DNA: TGCGCCAGCAGCCGGCAGCTCGCAGGAGAGACCCAGTACTTC.

The J gene is TRBJ2-5, the V gene TRBV12-3 or TRBV12-4, with D possibly being TRBD1 or TRBD2 (5 bases each). The CDR3 totals 16 residues. Trimming stripped 6 bases from V and 4 bases from J, with 21 bases between. The CDR3 DNA reads as TGTGCCAGCAGACGCAGACAGAGGGCTAACCGAGAGACCCAGTACTTC. Amino acid sequence: CASRRRQRANRETQYF.

For this clonotype: A junction end diverges from the germline sequence, so it may reflect a read error. The rearrangement links TRBV12-3 or TRBV12-4 to TRBJ2-5, with D perhaps TRBD1 (5 bases). The CDR3 loop spans 15 amino acids. The CDR3 spells CARSCRSGSEETQYF. CDR3 coding DNA: TGTGCCAGAAGTTGTCGGTCAGGGTCGGAGGAGACCCAGTACTTC.

Regarding this clonotype: This CDR3 fails to terminate in the conserved phenylalanine or tryptophan, so it likely reflects a read error. The chain employs TRBV20-1 and TRBJ2-7, with TRBD2 matching 14 bases. V shed 6 bases and J 4 bases; nucleotides not matched to a gene: 5. Germline CDR1 DFQATT, CDR2 SNEGSKA (reference sequence). The CDR3 spans 14 residues. Written as DNA, the CDR3 is TGCAGTGCCATGACTAGCGGGAGGGCTTACGAGCAGTACCTC. Residues: CSAMTSGRAYEQYL.

In the case of this clonotype: This CDR3 fails to terminate in the conserved phenylalanine or tryptophan, so it likely reflects a read error. The chain employs TRBV6-2 or TRBV6-3 and TRBJ2-3; D gene unclear. The CDR3 contains 14 residues. Germline-derived CDR1 and CDR2 are MNHEY and SVGEGT. V lost 8 bases and J lost 2, with 14 bases in between. CDR3 region: CASQTHISTDTQYL. The CDR3 region has the DNA TGTGCCAGCCAGACTCACATTTCCACAGATACGCAGTATCTT.

This clonotype was picked up many times. The chain couples TRBV24-1 to TRBJ2-3, with TRBD2 matching 7 bases. V was pared by 0 bases and J by 1 base, with 6 bases of the junction left unmatched. Looked up from germline, CDR1 is KGHDR and CDR2 is SFDVKD. The CDR3 loop spans 17 amino acids. This CDR3 is CATSDLASGDRTDTQYF. The CDR3 DNA follows: TGTGCCACCAGTGATTTGGCTAGCGGAGACCGCACAGATACGCAGTATTTT.

Only a few counts were recorded for this clonotype. A read error may produce the germline difference seen at one junction end. The chain employs TRBV20-1 and TRBJ1-3, with D hard to call. Germline loops: CDR1 DFQATT, CDR2 SNEGSKA (reference sequence). The CDR3 length is 16 residues. The CDR3: CCARDQKSASGNTIYF. DNA of the CDR3: TGCTGTGCTAGAGATCAGAAGAGTGCCTCTGGAAACACCATATATTTT.

This clonotype was seen ten or more times. A much more abundant neighbour one base away suggests this may be a read error. The chain couples TRBV6-5 to TRBJ2-1, with no clear D. CDR1 is MNHEY and CDR2 is SVGAGI in the germline V gene. This CDR3 region has 12 residues. CDR3 in DNA: TGTGCCAGCAGTCGGACGAACAATGGGCAGTTCTTC. Translated: CASSRTNNGQFF.

A word on this clonotype: A junction end diverges from the germline sequence, so it may reflect a read error. The J gene is TRBJ1-2, the V gene TRBV4-1; D unclear. Germline lookup yields CDR1 MGHRA and CDR2 YSYEKL. The CDR3 runs to 16 residues. CDR3 sequence (DNA): TGTACCAGCAGCCCCGGTGGAACAGTGGACTACTATGGCTACACCTTC. Its translation: CTSSPGGTVDYYGYTF.

This clonotype was counted a few times. Here the CDR3 omits its conserved ending phenylalanine or tryptophan, so a read error is the likely source. In DNA, the CDR3 is TGTGCCAGCAGCCAAGATTCGGGAGTCCCCTACGGGCAGTACCTC. Residues: CASSQDSGVPYGQYL. The chain employs TRBV4-2 and TRBJ2-7; D possibly corresponds to TRBD2 (6 bases). The CDR3 consists of 15 residues. Germline values: CDR1 LGHNA, CDR2 YNFKEQ.

The chain uses TRBV20-1 and TRBJ2-7; TRBD1 matches 7 bases. The CDR3 totals 16 residues. Germline V gives CDR1 DFQATT, CDR2 SNEGSKA (reference sequence). The CDR3 reads CNVRGLADTLSYEQYF. CDR3 DNA: TGCAATGTTAGGGGGCTAGCAGACACCCTCTCCTACGAGCAGTACTTC.

This chain connects TRBV20-1 to TRBJ2-7, with D possibly being TRBD2 (6 bases). CDR1 is DFQATT and CDR2 is SNEGSKA in the germline V gene (reference sequence). The CDR3 is made up of 15 amino acids. This chain's CDR3 is CRGILTVGGKYEQYF. The DNA for the CDR3 is TGCAGAGGTATTCTGACAGTCGGGGGAAAGTACGAGCAGTACTTC.

About this clonotype: In this CDR3 the conserved last residue, phenylalanine or tryptophan, is missing, so a read error is likely. V gene TRBV11-2 combines with J gene TRBJ1-2; D perhaps matches TRBD1 (5 bases). The CDR3 runs 13 residues. Germline lookup yields CDR1 SGHAT and CDR2 FQNNGV. The CDR3 sequence is CASRGPLDYGYTL. The CDR3 DNA follows: TGTGCCAGCAGGGGGCCGTTGGACTATGGTTACACCTTA.

This clonotype was detected only once. The rearrangement uses TRBV11-2 and TRBJ1-2; D not resolved. V lost 9 bases to trimming and J lost 3 bases, with 20 bases between them. CDR3 size: 15 residues. Germline CDR1 SGHAT, CDR2 FQNNGV. DNA for the CDR3: TGTGCCAGGAACTCCAGGACCGCCGCGGACTATGGCTACACCTTC. It is translated as CARNSRTAADYGYTF.